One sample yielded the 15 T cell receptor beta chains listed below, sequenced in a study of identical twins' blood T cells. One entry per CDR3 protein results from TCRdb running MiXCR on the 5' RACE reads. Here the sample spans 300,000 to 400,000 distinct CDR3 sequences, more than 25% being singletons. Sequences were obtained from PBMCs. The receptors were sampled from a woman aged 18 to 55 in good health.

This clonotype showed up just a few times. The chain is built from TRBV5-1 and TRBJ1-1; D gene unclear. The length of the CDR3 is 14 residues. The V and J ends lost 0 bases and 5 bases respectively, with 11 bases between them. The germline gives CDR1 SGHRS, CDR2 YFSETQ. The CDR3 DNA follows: TGCGCCAGCAGCTTGGGGACGTCGAGAACTGAAGCTTTCTTT. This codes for CASSLGTSRTEAFF.

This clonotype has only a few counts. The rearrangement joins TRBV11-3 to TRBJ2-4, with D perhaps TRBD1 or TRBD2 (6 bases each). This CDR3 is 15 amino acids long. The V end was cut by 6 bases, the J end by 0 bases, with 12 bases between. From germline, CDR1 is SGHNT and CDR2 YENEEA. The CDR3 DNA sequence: TGTGCCAGCAGTGCGGGACAACTAGCCAAAAACATTCAGTACTTC. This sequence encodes CASSAGQLAKNIQYF. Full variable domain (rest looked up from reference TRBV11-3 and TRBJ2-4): EAGVVQSPRYKIIEKKQPVAFWCNPISGHNTLYWYLQNLGQGPELLIRYENEEAVDDSQLPKDRFSAERLKGVDSTLKIQPAELGDSAVYLCASSAGQLAKNIQYFGAGTRLSVL.

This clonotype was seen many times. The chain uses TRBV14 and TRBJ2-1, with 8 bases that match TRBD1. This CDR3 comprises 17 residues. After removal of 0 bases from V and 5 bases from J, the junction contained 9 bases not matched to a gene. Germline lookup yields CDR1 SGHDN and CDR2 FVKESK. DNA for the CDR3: TGTGCCAGCAGCCAAGAATGGACAGGGTGGCTCGACAATGAGCAGTTCTTC. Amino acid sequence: CASSQEWTGWLDNEQFF.

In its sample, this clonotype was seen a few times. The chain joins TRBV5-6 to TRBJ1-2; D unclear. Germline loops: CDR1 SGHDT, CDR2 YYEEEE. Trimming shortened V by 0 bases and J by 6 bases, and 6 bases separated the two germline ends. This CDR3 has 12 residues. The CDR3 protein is CASSLVANGYTF. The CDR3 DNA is TGTGCCAGCAGCTTGGTGGCGAATGGCTACACCTTC. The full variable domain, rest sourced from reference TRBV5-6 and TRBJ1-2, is DAGVTQSPTHLIKTRGQQVTLRCSPKSGHDTVSWYQQALGQGPQFIFQYYEEEERQRGNFPDRFSGHQFPNYSSELNVNALLLGDSALYLCASSLVANGYTFGSGTRLTVV.

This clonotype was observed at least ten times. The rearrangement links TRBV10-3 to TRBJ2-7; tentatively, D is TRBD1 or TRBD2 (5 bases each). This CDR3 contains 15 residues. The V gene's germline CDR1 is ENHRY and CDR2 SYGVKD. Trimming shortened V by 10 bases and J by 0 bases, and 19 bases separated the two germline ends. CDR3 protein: CATYPTVTSSYEQYF. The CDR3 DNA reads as TGTGCCACATACCCGACAGTTACTAGCTCCTACGAGCAGTACTTC.

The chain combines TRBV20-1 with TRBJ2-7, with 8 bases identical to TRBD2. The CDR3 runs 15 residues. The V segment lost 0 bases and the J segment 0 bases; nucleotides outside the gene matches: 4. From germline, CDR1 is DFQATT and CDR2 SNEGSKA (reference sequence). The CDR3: CSARDGGRPSYEQYF. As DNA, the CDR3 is TGCAGTGCTAGAGATGGCGGGAGGCCCTCCTACGAGCAGTACTTC.

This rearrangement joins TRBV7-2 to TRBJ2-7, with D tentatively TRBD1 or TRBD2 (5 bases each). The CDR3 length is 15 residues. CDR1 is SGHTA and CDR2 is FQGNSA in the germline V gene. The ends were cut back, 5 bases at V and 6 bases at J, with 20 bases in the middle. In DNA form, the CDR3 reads TGTGCCAGCAGCACGAACAGGCTAGGGAGCGGCGAGCAGTACTTC. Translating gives CASSTNRLGSGEQYF.

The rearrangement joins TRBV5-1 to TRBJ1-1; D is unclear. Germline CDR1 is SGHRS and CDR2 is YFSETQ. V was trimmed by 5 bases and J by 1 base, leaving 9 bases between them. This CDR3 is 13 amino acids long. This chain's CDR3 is CASRGRTNTEAFF. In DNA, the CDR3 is TGCGCCAGCAGGGGCAGGACGAACACTGAAGCTTTCTTT.

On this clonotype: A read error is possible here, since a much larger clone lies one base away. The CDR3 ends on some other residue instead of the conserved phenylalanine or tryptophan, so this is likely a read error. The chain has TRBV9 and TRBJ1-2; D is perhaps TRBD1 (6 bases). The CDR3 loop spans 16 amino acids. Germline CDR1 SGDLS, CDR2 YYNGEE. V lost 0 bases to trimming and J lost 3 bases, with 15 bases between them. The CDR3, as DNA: TGTGCCAGCAGCGTAGCGGACAGCTTTAGTGACTATGGCTACACCATC. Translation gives CASSVADSFSDYGYTI.

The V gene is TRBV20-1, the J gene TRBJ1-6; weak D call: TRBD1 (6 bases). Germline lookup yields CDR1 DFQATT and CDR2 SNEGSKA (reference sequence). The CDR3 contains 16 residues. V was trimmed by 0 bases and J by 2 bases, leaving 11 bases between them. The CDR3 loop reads CSARDHRDAYNSPLHF. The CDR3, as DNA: TGCAGTGCTAGAGATCACAGGGACGCCTATAATTCACCCCTCCACTTT.

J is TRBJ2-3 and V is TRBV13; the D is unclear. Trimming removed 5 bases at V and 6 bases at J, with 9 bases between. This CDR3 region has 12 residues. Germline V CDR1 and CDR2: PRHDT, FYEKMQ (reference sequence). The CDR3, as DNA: TGTGCCAGCAGCCTTACCGTTGATACGCAGTATTTT. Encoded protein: CASSLTVDTQYF.

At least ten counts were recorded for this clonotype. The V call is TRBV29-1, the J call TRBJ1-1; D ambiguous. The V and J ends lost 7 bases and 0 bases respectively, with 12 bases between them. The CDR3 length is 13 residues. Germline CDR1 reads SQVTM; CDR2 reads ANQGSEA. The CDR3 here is CSADQSMNTEAFF. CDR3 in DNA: TGCAGCGCTGACCAGAGCATGAACACTGAAGCTTTCTTT.

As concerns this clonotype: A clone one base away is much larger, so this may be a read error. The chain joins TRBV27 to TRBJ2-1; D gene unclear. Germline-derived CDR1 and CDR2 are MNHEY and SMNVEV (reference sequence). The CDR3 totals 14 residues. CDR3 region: CASSLSSIYNVQFF. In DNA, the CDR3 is TGTGCCAGCAGTTTATCGTCAATATACAATGTGCAGTTCTTC.

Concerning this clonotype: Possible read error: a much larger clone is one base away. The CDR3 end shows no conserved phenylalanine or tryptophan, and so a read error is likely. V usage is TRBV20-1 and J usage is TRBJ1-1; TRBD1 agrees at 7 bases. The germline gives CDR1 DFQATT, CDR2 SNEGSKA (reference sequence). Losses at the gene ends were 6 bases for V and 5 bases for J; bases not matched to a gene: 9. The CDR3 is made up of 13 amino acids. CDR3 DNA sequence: TGCAGTGCAGGGGACAGCGTAGGGACTGAAGCTTTCCTT. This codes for CSAGDSVGTEAFL.

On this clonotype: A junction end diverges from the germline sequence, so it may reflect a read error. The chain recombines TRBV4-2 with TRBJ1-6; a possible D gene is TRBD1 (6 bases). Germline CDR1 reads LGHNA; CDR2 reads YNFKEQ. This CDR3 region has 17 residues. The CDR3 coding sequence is TGTGCCATCAGCCAGACAGGTCTGGGCTCCTATAATTCACCCCTCCACTTT. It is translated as CAISQTGLGSYNSPLHF.